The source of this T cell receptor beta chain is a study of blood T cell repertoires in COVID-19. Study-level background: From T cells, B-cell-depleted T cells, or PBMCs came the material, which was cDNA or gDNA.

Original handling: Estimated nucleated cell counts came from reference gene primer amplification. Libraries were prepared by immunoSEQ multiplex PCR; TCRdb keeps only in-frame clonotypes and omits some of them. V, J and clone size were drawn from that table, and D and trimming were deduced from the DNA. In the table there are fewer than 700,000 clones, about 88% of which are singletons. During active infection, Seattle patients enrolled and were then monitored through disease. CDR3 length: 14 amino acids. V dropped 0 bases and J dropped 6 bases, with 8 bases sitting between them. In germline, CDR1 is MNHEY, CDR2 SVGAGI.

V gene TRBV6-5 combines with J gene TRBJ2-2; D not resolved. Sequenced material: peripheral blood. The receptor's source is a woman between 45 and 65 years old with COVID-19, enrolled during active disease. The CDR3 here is CASSYSRSAGELFF. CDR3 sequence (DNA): TGTGCCAGCAGTTACTCCCGTTCGGCCGGGGAGCTGTTTTTT.